One and the same sample provided the 6 T cell receptor beta chains below, sequenced in a study of molecular identifiers for immune sequencing clone quantification. TCRdb re-analysed the PCR reads in MiXCR, keeping a single row per CDR3 protein. This sample has about 100,000 distinct CDR3 sequences; 36% occur once, and the top ten carry around 3.9%. The sequencing sample was made of naive CD8+ T cells from blood, with Jurkat cell RNA spiked in. Subset denoted: FACS-sorted CD8+CD4-CCR7+CD45RA+ naive T cells. These receptors all come from a human donor in good health. Some libraries in this study had Jurkat cell RNA spiked in.

Turning to this clonotype: This clone may be a read error of a much larger clone one base away. This rearrangement joins TRBV7-9 to TRBJ2-7; maybe TRBD1 (8 bases). Deletions cut 5 bases from V and 3 bases from J, with 17 bases between. CDR3 size: 15 residues. The germline CDR1 and CDR2 sequences are SEHNR and FQNEAQ (reference sequence). CDR3 sequence: CASSPEAGQVYEQYF. In DNA, the CDR3 is TGTGCCAGCAGCCCCGAAGCGGGACAGGTCTACGAGCAGTACTTC.

This clonotype was recorded only once. The CDR3 carries no conserved terminal phenylalanine or tryptophan, so it likely arises from a read error. The chain uses TRBV6-2 or TRBV6-3 and TRBJ2-7, with D unresolved. Germline V gene sequence: CDR1 MNHEY, CDR2 SVGEGT. CDR3 length: 12 residues. Trimming cost V 5 bases and J 0 bases, with 5 bases left between them. The CDR3, as DNA: TGTGCCAGCAGTCCCTCCTCCTACGAGCAGTACATC. It codes for CASSPSSYEQYI.

The chain recombines TRBV27 with TRBJ2-1; D possibly corresponds to TRBD1 (5 bases). V lost 0 bases to trimming and J lost 4 bases, with 10 bases between them. Germline values: CDR1 MNHEY, CDR2 SMNVEV (reference sequence). The CDR3 covers 15 residues. CDR3 residues: CASSLSAGSYNEQFF. The CDR3 DNA is TGTGCCAGCAGTTTATCGGCAGGGTCGTACAATGAGCAGTTCTTC.

This clonotype was counted between two and nine times. This chain uses TRBV12-3 or TRBV12-4 with TRBJ1-2; D gene uncertain. The germline V and J ends were trimmed by 6 bases and 4 bases, with 15 bases remaining between them. This CDR3 region has 14 residues. The DNA for the CDR3 is TGTGCCAGCAGGATGGCACTTTCCGCCTATGGCTACACCTTC. Translated: CASRMALSAYGYTF.

In its sample, this clonotype was seen once. This chain uses TRBV4-3 with TRBJ2-3; a weak D match, TRBD1 (6 bases). V was shortened by 1 base and J by 4 bases, with 12 bases between the two germline ends. Germline CDR1 and CDR2: LGHNA and YSLEER. The CDR3 runs to 15 residues. The CDR3 here is CASSQVLRTADTQYF. CDR3 nucleotide sequence: TGCGCCAGCAGCCAAGTTCTTCGGACAGCAGATACGCAGTATTTT.

About this clonotype itself: The CDR3 end shows no conserved phenylalanine or tryptophan, and so a read error is likely. In DNA form, the CDR3 reads TGTGCCACCAGCAGAGTGACGCGGCACAGTTCACCCCTCCACTTA. Its protein product is CATSRVTRHSSPLHL. The chain carries TRBV15 and TRBJ1-6; no reliable D call. With 1 base removed from V and 9 bases from J, the gap between germline ends came to 13 bases. CDR3 length: 15 amino acids. Germline V lookup: CDR1 LNHNV, CDR2 YYDKDF (reference sequence).